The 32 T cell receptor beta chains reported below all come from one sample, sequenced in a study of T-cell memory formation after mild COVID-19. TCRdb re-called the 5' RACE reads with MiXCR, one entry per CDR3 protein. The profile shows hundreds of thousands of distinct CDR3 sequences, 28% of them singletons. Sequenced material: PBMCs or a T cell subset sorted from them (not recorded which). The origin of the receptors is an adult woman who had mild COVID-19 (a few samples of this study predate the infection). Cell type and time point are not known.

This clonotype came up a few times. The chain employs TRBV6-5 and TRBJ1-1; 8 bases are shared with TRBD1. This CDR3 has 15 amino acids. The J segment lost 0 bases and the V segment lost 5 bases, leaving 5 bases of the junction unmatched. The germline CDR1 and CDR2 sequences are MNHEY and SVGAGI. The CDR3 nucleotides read TGTGCCAGCAGTGGCCGGACAGGGATGAACACTGAAGCTTTCTTT. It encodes CASSGRTGMNTEAFF.

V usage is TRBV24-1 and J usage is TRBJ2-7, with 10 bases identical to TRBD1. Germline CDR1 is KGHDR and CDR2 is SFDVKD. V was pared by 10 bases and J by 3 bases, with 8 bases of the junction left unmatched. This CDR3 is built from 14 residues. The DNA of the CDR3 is TGTGCCACAGCAAGACAGGGGGCGGACTACGAGCAGTACTTC. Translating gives CATARQGADYEQYF.

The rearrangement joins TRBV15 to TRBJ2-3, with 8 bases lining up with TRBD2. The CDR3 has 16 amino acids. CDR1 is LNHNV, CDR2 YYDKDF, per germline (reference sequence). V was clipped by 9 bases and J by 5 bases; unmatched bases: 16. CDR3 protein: CATTKRRAGVGDTQYF. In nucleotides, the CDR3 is TGTGCCACAACTAAAAGGCGAGCGGGGGTTGGAGATACGCAGTATTTT.

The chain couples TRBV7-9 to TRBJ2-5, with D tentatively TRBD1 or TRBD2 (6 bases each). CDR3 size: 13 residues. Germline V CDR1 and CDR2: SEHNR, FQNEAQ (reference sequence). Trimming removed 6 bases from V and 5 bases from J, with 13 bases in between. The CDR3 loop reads CASRGGPEETQYF. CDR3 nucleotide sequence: TGTGCCAGCAGAGGGGGGCCCGAGGAGACCCAGTACTTC. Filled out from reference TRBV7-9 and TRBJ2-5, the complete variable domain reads DTGVSQNPRHKITKRGQNVTFRCDPISEHNRLYWYRQTLGQGPEFLTYFQNEAQLEKSRLLSDRFSAERPKGSFSTLEIQRTEQGDSAMYLCASRGGPEETQYFGPGTRLLVL.

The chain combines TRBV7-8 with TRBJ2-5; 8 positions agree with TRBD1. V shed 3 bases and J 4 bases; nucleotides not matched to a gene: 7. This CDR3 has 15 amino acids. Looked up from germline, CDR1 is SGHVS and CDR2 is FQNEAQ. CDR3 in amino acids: CASSLGGQAVETQYF. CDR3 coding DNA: TGTGCCAGCAGCTTGGGGGGACAGGCAGTAGAGACCCAGTACTTC. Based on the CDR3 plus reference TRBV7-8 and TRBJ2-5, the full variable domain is GAGVSQSPRYKVAKRGQDVALRCDPISGHVSLFWYQQALGQGPEFLTYFQNEAQLDKSGLPSDRFFAERPEGSVSTLKIQRTQQEDSAVYLCASSLGGQAVETQYFGPGTRLLVL.

CDR3 nucleotides: TGTGCCAGTAGTCCCGGGTCCCCTAGGTACGAGCAGTACTTC. Protein: CASSPGSPRYEQYF. V usage is TRBV19 and J usage is TRBJ2-7; no clear D gene. V gave up 5 bases and J gave up 4 bases, with 15 bases separating them. Germline V gene sequence: CDR1 LNHDA, CDR2 SQIVND (reference sequence). The CDR3 covers 14 residues.

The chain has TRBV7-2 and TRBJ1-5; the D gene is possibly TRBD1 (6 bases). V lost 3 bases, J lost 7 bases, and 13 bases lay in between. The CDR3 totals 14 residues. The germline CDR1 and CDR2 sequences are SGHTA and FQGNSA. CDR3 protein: CASSFTGSGQPQHF. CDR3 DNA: TGTGCCAGCAGCTTTACAGGGTCGGGGCAGCCCCAGCATTTT.

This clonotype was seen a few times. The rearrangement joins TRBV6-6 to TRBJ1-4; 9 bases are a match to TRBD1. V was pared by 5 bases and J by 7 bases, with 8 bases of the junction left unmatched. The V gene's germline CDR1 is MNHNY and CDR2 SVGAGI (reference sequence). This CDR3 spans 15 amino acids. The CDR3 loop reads CASSHTGTGSEKLFF. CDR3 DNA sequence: TGTGCCAGCAGTCACACCGGGACAGGGAGTGAAAAACTGTTTTTT.

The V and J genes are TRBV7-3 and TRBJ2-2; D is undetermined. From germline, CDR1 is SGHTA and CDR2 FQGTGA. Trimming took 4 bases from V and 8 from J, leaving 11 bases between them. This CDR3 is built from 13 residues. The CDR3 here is CASSSTRWGELFF. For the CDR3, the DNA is TGTGCCAGCAGCTCAACCCGGTGGGGGGAGCTGTTTTTT.

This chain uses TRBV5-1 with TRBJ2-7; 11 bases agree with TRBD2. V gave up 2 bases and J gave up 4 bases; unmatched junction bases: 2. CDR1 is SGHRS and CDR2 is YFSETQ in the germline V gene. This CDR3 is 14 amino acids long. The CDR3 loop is CASSFTSGSYEQYF. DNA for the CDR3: TGCGCCAGCAGCTTCACTAGCGGGAGTTACGAGCAGTACTTC.

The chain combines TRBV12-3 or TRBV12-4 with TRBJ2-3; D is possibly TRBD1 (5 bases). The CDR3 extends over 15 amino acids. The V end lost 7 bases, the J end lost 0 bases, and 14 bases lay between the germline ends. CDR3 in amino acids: CASTLEGASTDTQYF. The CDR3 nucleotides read TGTGCCAGCACGCTAGAAGGGGCTAGCACAGATACGCAGTATTTT.

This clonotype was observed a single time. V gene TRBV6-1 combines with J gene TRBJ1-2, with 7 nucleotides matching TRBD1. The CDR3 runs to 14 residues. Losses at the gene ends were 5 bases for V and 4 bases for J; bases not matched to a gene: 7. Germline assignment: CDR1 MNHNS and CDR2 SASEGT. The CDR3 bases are TGTGCCAGCAGTCCACAGGGGTACGGCTATGGCTACACCTTC. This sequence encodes CASSPQGYGYGYTF.

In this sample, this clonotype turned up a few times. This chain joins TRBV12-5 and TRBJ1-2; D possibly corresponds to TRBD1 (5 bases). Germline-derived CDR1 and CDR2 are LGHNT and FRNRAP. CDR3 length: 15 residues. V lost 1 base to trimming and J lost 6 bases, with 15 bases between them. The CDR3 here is CASGLGPPQGDGYTF. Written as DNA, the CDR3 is TGTGCTAGTGGTTTGGGTCCCCCCCAGGGCGATGGCTACACCTTC.

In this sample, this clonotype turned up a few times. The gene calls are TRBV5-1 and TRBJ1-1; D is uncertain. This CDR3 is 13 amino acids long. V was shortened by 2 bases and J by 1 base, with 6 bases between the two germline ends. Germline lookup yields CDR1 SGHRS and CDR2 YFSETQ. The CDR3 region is CASSLNWNTEAFF. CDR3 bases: TGCGCCAGCAGCTTAAACTGGAACACTGAAGCTTTCTTT. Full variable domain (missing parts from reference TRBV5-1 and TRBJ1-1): KAGVTQTPRYLIKTRGQQVTLSCSPISGHRSVSWYQQTPGQGLQFLFEYFSETQRNKGNFPGRFSGRQFSNSRSEMNVSTLELGDSALYLCASSLNWNTEAFFGQGTRLTVV.

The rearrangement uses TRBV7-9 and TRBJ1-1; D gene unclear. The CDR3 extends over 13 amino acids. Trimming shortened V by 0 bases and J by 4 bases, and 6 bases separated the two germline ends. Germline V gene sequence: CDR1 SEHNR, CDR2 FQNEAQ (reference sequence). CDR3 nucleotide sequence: TGTGCCAGCAGCTTAGCGGAGAGCACTGAAGCTTTCTTT. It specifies CASSLAESTEAFF.

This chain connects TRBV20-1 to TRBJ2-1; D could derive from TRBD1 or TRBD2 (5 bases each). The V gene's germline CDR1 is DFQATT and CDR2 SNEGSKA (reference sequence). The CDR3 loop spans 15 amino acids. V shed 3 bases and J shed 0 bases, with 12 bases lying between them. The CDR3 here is CSASEGTSSYNEQFF. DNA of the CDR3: TGCAGTGCTAGTGAAGGGACCAGCTCCTACAATGAGCAGTTCTTC.

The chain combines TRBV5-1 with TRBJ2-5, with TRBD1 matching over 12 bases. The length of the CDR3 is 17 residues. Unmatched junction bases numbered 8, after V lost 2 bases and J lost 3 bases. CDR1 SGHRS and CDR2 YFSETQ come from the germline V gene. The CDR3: CASSFGDRGQMEETQYF. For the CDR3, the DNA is TGCGCCAGCAGCTTCGGGGACAGGGGGCAGATGGAAGAGACCCAGTACTTC.

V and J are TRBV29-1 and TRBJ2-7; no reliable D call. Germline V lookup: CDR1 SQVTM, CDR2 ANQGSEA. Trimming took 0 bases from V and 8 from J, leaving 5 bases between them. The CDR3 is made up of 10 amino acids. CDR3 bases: TGCAGCGTTGAAGATGTGAAGCAGTACTTC. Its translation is CSVEDVKQYF.

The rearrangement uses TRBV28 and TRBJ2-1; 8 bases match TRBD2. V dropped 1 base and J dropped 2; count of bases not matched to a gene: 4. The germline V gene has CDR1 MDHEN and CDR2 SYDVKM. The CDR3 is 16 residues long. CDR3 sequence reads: CASSLYSGETYNEQFF. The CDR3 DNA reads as TGTGCCAGCAGTTTATATAGCGGGGAGACCTACAATGAGCAGTTCTTC.

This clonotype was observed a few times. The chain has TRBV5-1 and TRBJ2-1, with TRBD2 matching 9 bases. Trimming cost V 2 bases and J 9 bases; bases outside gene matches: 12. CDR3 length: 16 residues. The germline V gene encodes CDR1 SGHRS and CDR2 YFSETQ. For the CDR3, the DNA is TGCGCCAGCAGCTTCGGGCGGGAGGGCCTCGATGGTGAGCAGTTCTTC. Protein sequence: CASSFGREGLDGEQFF.

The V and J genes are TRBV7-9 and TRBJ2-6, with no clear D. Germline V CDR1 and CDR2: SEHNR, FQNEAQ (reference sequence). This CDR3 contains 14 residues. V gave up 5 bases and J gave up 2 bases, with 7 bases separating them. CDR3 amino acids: CASSPPAGANVLTF. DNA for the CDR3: TGTGCCAGCAGCCCACCCGCTGGGGCCAACGTCCTGACTTTC.

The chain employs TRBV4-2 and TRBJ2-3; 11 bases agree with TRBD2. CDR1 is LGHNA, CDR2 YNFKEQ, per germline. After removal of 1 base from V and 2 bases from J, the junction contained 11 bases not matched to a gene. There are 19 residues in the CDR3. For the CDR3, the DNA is TGTGCCAGCAGCCAAGCAGCCGGCCTAGCGGGGGGCCACACAGATACGCAGTATTTT. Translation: CASSQAAGLAGGHTDTQYF.

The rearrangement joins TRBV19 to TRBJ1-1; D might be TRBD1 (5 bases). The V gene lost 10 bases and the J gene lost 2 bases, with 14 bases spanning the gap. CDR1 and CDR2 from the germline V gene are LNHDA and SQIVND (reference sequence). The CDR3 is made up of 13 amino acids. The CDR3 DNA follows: TGTGCCACCACATGGGGCAGAAACACTGAAGCTTTCTTT. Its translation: CATTWGRNTEAFF.

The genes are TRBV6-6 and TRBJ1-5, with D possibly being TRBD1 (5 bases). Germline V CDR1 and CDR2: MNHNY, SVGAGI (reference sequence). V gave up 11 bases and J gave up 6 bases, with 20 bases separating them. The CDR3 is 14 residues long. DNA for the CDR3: TGTGCCGCCTGGGGGGGAGAACTCACTCAGCCCCAGCATTTT. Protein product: CAAWGGELTQPQHF.

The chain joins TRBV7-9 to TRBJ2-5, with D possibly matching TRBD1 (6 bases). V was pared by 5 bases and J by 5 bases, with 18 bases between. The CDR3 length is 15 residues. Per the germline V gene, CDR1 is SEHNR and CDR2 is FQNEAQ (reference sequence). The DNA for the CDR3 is TGTGCCAGCAGCGGAGAACAGGGTTTGTGGGAGACCCAGTACTTC. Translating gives CASSGEQGLWETQYF.

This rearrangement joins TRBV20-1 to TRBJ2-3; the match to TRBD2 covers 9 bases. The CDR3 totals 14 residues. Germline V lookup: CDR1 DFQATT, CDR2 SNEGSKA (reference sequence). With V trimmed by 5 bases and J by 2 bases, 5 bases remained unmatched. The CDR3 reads CSAYSGGYTDTQYF. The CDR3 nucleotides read TGCAGTGCTTATAGCGGGGGATACACAGATACGCAGTATTTT.

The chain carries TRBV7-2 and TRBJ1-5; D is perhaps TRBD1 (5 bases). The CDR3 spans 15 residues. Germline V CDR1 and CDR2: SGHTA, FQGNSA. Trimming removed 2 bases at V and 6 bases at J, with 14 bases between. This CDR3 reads CASSLSRPGGQPQHF. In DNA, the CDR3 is TGTGCCAGCAGCTTATCGCGCCCCGGGGGTCAGCCCCAGCATTTT.

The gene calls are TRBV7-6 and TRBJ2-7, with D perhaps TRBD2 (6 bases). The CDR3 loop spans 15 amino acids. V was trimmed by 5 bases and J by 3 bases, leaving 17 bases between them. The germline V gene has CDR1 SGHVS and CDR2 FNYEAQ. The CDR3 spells CASSPAGGIVYEQYF. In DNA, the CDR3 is TGTGCCAGCAGCCCCGCCGGGGGTATAGTCTACGAGCAGTACTTC.

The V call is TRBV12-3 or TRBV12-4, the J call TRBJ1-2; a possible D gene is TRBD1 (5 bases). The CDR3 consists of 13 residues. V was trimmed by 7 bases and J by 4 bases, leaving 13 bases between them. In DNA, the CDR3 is TGTGCCAGCAAAAAAACGGGGGTCTATGGCTACACCTTC. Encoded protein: CASKKTGVYGYTF.

The CDR3 spells CATSDRTKGQGNNEQFF. CDR3 DNA: TGTGCCACCAGTGACCGAACGAAGGGACAGGGAAACAATGAGCAGTTCTTC. The rearrangement links TRBV24-1 to TRBJ2-1, with TRBD1 matching over 9 bases. CDR3 size: 17 residues. Trimming cost V 4 bases and J 5 bases; bases outside gene matches: 11. Germline V CDR1 and CDR2: KGHDR, SFDVKD.

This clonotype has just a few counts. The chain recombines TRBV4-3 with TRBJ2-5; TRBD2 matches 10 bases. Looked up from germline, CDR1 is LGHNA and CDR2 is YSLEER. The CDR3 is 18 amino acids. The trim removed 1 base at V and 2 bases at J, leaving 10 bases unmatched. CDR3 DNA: TGCGCCAGCAGCCAAGGAGCGGGAGGGGGAGTATCACAAGAGACCCAGTACTTC. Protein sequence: CASSQGAGGGVSQETQYF.

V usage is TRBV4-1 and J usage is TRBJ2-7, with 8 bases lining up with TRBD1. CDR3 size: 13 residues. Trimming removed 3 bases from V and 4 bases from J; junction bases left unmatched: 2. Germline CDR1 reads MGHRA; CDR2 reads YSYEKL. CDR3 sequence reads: CASSQGQEYEQYF. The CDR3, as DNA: TGCGCCAGCAGCCAGGGACAGGAATACGAGCAGTACTTC.